The next 12 T cell receptor beta chains were all read from a single sample in a study of cytomegalovirus exposure and HLA in healthy donors. PCR was performed using 60 Vbeta and 13 Jbeta primers. Measured with immunoSEQ multiplex PCR; TCRdb has only the in-frame clones, and not every one. This table holds about 300,000 clones, 86% found once. Sequencing used PBMCs. These receptors all come from a man aged 35 to 55 in good health and CMV-seropositive.

The J gene is TRBJ2-1, the V gene TRBV4-1, with D maybe TRBD1 (5 bases). Germline values: CDR1 MGHRA, CDR2 YSYEKL. CDR3 size: 14 residues. V was shortened by 0 bases and J by 10 bases, with 13 bases between the two germline ends. The CDR3, as DNA: TGCGCCAGCAGCCAAGAAGGTACCAGGGTCGAGCAGTTCTTC. This translates into CASSQEGTRVEQFF.

This chain links TRBV27 with TRBJ1-1, with TRBD1 matching over 7 bases. Germline-derived CDR1 and CDR2 are MNHEY and SMNVEV (reference sequence). J lost 7 bases, V lost 3 bases, and 5 bases had no gene match. The CDR3 loop spans 13 amino acids. The CDR3 spells CASSFQGGVEAFF. CDR3 in DNA: TGTGCCAGCAGTTTTCAGGGGGGTGTTGAAGCTTTCTTT.

This clone appeared once. The chain links TRBV7-2 to TRBJ2-5; 9 bases map to TRBD1. The CDR3 loop spans 16 amino acids. V trimming: 2 bases; J trimming: 7 bases; junction bases outside the gene matches: 11. Per the germline V gene, CDR1 is SGHTA and CDR2 is FQGNSA. The CDR3: CASSLTATGGGGTQYF. For the CDR3, the DNA is TGTGCCAGCAGCTTAACTGCTACAGGGGGCGGGGGGACCCAGTACTTC.

Comment on this clone: Just one base apart from a much larger clone, this may be a read error. The rearrangement uses TRBV4-2 and TRBJ2-5; D call uncertain. With the DNA end fitting TRBJ2-7 better, the J assignment may be wrong. The CDR3 spans 14 residues. Germline V gene data show CDR1 as LGHNA and CDR2 as YNFKEQ. Here the CDR3 DNA reads TGTGCCAGCAGCCAAGATCGGCAGGCCTACGAGCAGTACTTC. Its protein is CASSQDRQAYEQYF.

The chain combines TRBV14 with TRBJ2-1; possible D gene TRBD2, 5 bases. The germline V and J ends were trimmed by 0 bases and 10 bases, with 19 bases remaining between them. The germline V gene has CDR1 SGHDN and CDR2 FVKESK. CDR3 length: 16 residues. DNA of the CDR3: TGTGCCAGCAGCCAAGATAGGCTAGCCACCCGCCGGGAGCAGTTCTTC. Protein sequence: CASSQDRLATRREQFF.

V usage is TRBV27 and J usage is TRBJ1-2; TRBD1 is a possible D gene (6 bases). Deletions cut 5 bases from V and 4 bases from J, with 23 bases between. Germline V gives CDR1 MNHEY, CDR2 SMNVEV (reference sequence). This CDR3 contains 17 residues. The chain's CDR3 is CASSIRGQLDFSYGYTF. In DNA form, the CDR3 reads TGTGCCAGCAGTATTCGGGGACAACTCGACTTTAGCTATGGCTACACCTTC.

This clone was seen a few times. The chain recombines TRBV6-5 with TRBJ1-1; 7 bases fit TRBD1. This CDR3 is 14 amino acids long. After removal of 6 bases from V and 0 bases from J, the junction contained 4 bases not matched to a gene. Germline V gene data show CDR1 as MNHEY and CDR2 as SVGAGI. This chain's CDR3 is CASRSDRVNTEAFF. The CDR3 nucleotides read TGTGCCAGCAGAAGCGACAGGGTGAACACTGAAGCTTTCTTT.

The chain combines TRBV5-6 with TRBJ2-1; the match to TRBD1 covers 7 bases. Germline assignment: CDR1 SGHDT and CDR2 YYEEEE. V was clipped by 1 base and J by 5 bases; unmatched bases: 3. This CDR3 has 14 residues. The CDR3 loop is CASSLRTGDNEQFF. Here the CDR3 DNA reads TGTGCCAGCAGCTTGAGGACAGGAGACAATGAGCAGTTCTTC.

The rearrangement joins TRBV4-3 to TRBJ1-1; 7 bases are shared with TRBD1. Germline CDR1 reads LGHNA; CDR2 reads YSLEER. The trim removed 3 bases at V and 1 base at J, leaving 11 bases unmatched. This CDR3 has 17 residues. This CDR3 reads CASSQDRQGRANTEAFF. The CDR3 DNA sequence: TGCGCCAGCAGCCAGGACCGACAGGGCAGGGCGAACACTGAAGCTTTCTTT.

The J gene is TRBJ2-4, the V gene TRBV23-1; possibly TRBD2 for D (7 bases). TRBV23-1 is sorted into the ORF group, with uncertain function. V lost 5 bases and J 7 bases, leaving 18 bases between the germline ends. CDR3 length equals 15 residues. The CDR3 DNA reads as TGCGCCAGCAGTTACGACAGGCGGGGGAAGAACATTCAGTACTTC. This translates into CASSYDRRGKNIQYF.

This clone has just one count. The chain carries TRBV7-2 and TRBJ1-5; D gene uncertain. Looked up from germline, CDR1 is SGHTA and CDR2 is FQGNSA. The CDR3 is 13 residues long. V was trimmed by 5 bases and J by 7 bases, leaving 12 bases between them. This CDR3 is CASSLGLGQPQHF. The CDR3 DNA is TGTGCCAGCAGCCTAGGGCTGGGCCAGCCCCAGCATTTT. Using reference TRBV7-2 and TRBJ1-5 for the parts outside the CDR3, the full variable domain is GAGVSQSPSNKVTEKGKDVELRCDPISGHTALYWYRQSLGQGLEFLIYFQGNSAPDKSGLPSDRFSAERTGGSVSTLTIQRTQQEDSAVYLCASSLGLGQPQHFGDGTRLSIL.

The chain employs TRBV28 and TRBJ1-2; TRBD1 matches 10 bases. V lost 6 bases to trimming and J lost 2 bases; unmatched junction nucleotides: 6. This CDR3 has 15 residues. The germline CDR1 and CDR2 sequences are MDHEN and SYDVKM. CDR3 residues: CASSPPGQGNYGYTF. CDR3 DNA: TGTGCCAGCAGCCCACCGGGACAGGGGAACTATGGCTACACCTTC.